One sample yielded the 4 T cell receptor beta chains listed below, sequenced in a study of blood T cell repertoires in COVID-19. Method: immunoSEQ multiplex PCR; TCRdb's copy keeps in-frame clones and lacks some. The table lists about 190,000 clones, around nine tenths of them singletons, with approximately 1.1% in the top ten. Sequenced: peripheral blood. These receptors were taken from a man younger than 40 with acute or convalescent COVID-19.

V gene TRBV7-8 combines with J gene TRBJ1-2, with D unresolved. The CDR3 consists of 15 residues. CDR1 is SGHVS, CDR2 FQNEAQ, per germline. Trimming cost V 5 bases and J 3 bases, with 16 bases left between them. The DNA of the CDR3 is TGTGCCAGCAGCCCCGGCCGGGGTAGGGACTATGGCTACACCTTC. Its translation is CASSPGRGRDYGYTF.

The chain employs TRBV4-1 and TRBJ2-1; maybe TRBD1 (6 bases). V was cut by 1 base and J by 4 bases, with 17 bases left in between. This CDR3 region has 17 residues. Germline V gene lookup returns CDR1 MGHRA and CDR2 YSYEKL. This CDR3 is CASSQGSARGKYNEQFF. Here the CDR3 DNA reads TGCGCCAGCAGCCAAGGGTCAGCGAGGGGGAAATACAATGAGCAGTTCTTC.

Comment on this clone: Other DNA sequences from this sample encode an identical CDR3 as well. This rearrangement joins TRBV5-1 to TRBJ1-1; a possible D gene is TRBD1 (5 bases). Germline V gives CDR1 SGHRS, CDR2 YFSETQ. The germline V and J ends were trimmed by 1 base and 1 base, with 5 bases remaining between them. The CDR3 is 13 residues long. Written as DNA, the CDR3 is TGCGCCAGCAGCTTGCAGGGGAACACTGAAGCTTTCTTT. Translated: CASSLQGNTEAFF.

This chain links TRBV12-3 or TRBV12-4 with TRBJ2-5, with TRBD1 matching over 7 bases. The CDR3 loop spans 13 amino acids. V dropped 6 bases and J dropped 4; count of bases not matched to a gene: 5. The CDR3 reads CASRLNRGETQYF. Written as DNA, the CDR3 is TGTGCCAGCAGGCTTAACAGGGGAGAGACCCAGTACTTC.